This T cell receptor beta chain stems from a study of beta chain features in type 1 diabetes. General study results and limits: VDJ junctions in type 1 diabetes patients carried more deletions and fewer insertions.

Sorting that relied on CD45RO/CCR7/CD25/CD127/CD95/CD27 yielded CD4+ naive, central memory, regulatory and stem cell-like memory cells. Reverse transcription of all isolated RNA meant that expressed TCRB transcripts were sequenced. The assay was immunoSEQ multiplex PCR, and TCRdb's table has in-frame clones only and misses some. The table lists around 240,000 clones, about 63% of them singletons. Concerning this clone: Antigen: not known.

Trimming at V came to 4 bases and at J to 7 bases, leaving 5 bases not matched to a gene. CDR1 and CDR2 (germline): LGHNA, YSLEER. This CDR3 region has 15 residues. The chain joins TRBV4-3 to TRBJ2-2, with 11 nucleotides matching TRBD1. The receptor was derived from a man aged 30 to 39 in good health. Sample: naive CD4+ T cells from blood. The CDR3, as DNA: TGCGCCAGCAGCCTAGGACAGGGGGCTATCGGGGAGCTGTTTTTT. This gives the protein CASSLGQGAIGELFF.